Listed here are 32 T cell receptor beta chains from one sample, sequenced in a study of T cells in Graves' hyperthyroidism and ophthalmopathy. Researchers amplified the TCR beta CDR3 regions from RNA transcripts. TCR CDR3 underwent first-round RT-PCR with the HTBI primer set. Each CDR3 protein gets one entry after TCRdb re-called the multiplex PCR reads with MiXCR. The table records around 500,000 distinct CDR3 sequences, around 15% of them present only once. Sequenced material: blood. These receptors originate from a woman under 40 with Graves' ophthalmopathy.

This chain connects TRBV12-3 or TRBV12-4 to TRBJ2-1; 14 nucleotides align to TRBD2. The trim removed 6 bases at V and 8 bases at J, leaving 3 bases unmatched. CDR3 size: 14 residues. CDR3: CASSRLAGGDEQFF. CDR3 DNA: TGTGCCAGCAGCAGACTAGCGGGAGGGGATGAGCAGTTCTTC.

This clonotype has at least ten counts. The rearrangement joins TRBV27 to TRBJ1-2; no reliable D call. The CDR3 is 15 residues long. CDR1 MNHEY and CDR2 SMNVEV come from the germline V gene (reference sequence). Trimming shortened V by 7 bases and J by 8 bases, and 23 bases separated the two germline ends. CDR3 coding DNA: TGTGCCAGCACTCATTACACGGGGAAGCCAAGCGGCTACACCTTC. Translating it yields CASTHYTGKPSGYTF.

This clonotype has just a few counts. The V gene is TRBV5-1, the J gene TRBJ2-5; 9 nucleotides agree with TRBD2. This CDR3 contains 15 residues. Germline CDR1 reads SGHRS; CDR2 reads YFSETQ. With V trimmed by 4 bases and J by 2 bases, 6 bases remained unmatched. In DNA, the CDR3 is TGCGCCAGCAGCACACCGACTAGCGGTCAAGAGACCCAGTACTTC. Protein product: CASSTPTSGQETQYF.

This clonotype has ten or more counts. DNA of the CDR3: TGTGCCAGCAGTTTCCCTAGCACAGATACGCAGTATTTT. Its translation is CASSFPSTDTQYF. J is TRBJ2-3 and V is TRBV27, with D uncertain. Germline CDR1 reads MNHEY; CDR2 reads SMNVEV (reference sequence). With 3 bases removed from V and 0 bases from J, the gap between germline ends came to 4 bases. The CDR3 spans 13 residues.

This clonotype was counted many times. V gene TRBV20-1 combines with J gene TRBJ2-3; TRBD2 aligns across 8 bases. This CDR3 contains 15 residues. Per germline, CDR1 DFQATT and CDR2 SNEGSKA (reference sequence). V shed 4 bases and J 4 bases; nucleotides not matched to a gene: 10. The CDR3 loop reads CSAKETAGGADTQYF. Here the CDR3 DNA reads TGCAGTGCTAAAGAGACGGCGGGAGGAGCAGATACGCAGTATTTT.

With respect to this clonotype: This may be a read error, as it is one base from a much larger clone. The V call is TRBV5-1, the J call TRBJ2-7, with D unclear. CDR3 length equals 15 residues. CDR1 and CDR2 (germline): SGHRS, YFSETQ. The CDR3 sequence: CASSVGAEPTYEQYF. The CDR3, as DNA: TGTGCCAGCAGCGTAGGCGCAGAACCAACCTACGAGCAGTACTTC.

The gene calls are TRBV9 and TRBJ2-1, with 8 bases lining up with TRBD2. The CDR3 length is 17 residues. Losses at the gene ends were 0 bases for V and 7 bases for J; bases not matched to a gene: 12. Germline assignment: CDR1 SGDLS and CDR2 YYNGEE. The CDR3 region is CASSVVGSGGGLNEQFF. In nucleotides, the CDR3 is TGTGCCAGCAGCGTAGTAGGGAGCGGCGGGGGGTTGAATGAGCAGTTCTTC.

The chain combines TRBV25-1 with TRBJ2-7; D unclear. V lost 6 bases and J lost 0, with 12 bases in between. Germline lookup yields CDR1 MGHDK and CDR2 SYGVNS. The CDR3 contains 14 residues. CDR3 in amino acids: CASRASRLSYEQYF. Here the CDR3 DNA reads TGTGCCAGCAGGGCCTCTCGTCTCTCCTACGAGCAGTACTTC.

This chain links TRBV6-1 with TRBJ1-5, with TRBD1 as a possible D gene (5 bases). Between the trimmed V and J ends, which lost 2 bases and 5 bases, there was a span of 22 bases. The CDR3 runs to 18 residues. Germline assignment: CDR1 MNHNS and CDR2 SASEGT. The CDR3 DNA sequence: TGTGCCAGCAGTGAAATCCATGGGTCGGCCAGGGTCGATCAGCCCCAGCATTTT. Translation: CASSEIHGSARVDQPQHF.

The chain combines TRBV27 with TRBJ2-7; D gene ambiguous. This CDR3 has 16 residues. Germline V gives CDR1 MNHEY, CDR2 SMNVEV (reference sequence). V was trimmed by 2 bases and J by 0 bases, leaving 14 bases between them. In DNA, the CDR3 is TGTGCCAGCAGTTTAAGGTTAAGCGCAAGCTCCTACGAGCAGTACTTC. Its translation is CASSLRLSASSYEQYF.

The V gene is TRBV28, the J gene TRBJ1-1; D call uncertain. V shed 3 bases and J shed 4 bases, with 9 bases lying between them. Germline CDR1 MDHEN, CDR2 SYDVKM. The CDR3 is 13 residues long. The CDR3 here is CASSFYRATEAFF. CDR3 coding DNA: TGTGCCAGCAGTTTTTATAGGGCCACTGAAGCTTTCTTT.

This clonotype was found many times. This chain connects TRBV20-1 to TRBJ2-1; TRBD2 matches at 11 bases. The CDR3 length is 16 residues. Trimming cost V 5 bases and J 4 bases; bases outside gene matches: 10. Per germline, CDR1 DFQATT and CDR2 SNEGSKA (reference sequence). This CDR3 is CSALHPLAGGYNEQFF. CDR3 nucleotides: TGCAGTGCTCTCCACCCTTTAGCGGGAGGGTACAATGAGCAGTTCTTC.

In its sample, this clonotype was seen many times. This chain joins TRBV10-3 and TRBJ1-1, with D possibly TRBD1 on 6 matching bases. V lost 0 bases to trimming and J lost 5 bases, with 13 bases between them. The CDR3 is 15 residues long. Germline V lookup: CDR1 ENHRY, CDR2 SYGVKD. The chain's CDR3 is CAISESTGGRTEAFF. The CDR3 bases are TGTGCCATCAGTGAGTCGACCGGGGGGCGAACTGAAGCTTTCTTT.

Many counts were recorded for this clonotype. The rearrangement uses TRBV3-1 and TRBJ2-1; 12 positions match TRBD2. The CDR3 totals 17 residues. Germline V lookup: CDR1 LGHDT, CDR2 YNNKEL (reference sequence). V dropped 5 bases and J dropped 1; count of bases not matched to a gene: 6. The CDR3 reads CASSSRLAGVSYNEQFF. The CDR3 DNA reads TGTGCCAGCAGCTCCAGACTAGCGGGAGTATCCTACAATGAGCAGTTCTTC.

This chain uses TRBV5-1 with TRBJ2-6, with D tentatively TRBD1 (5 bases). In germline, CDR1 is SGHRS, CDR2 YFSETQ. Between the trimmed V and J ends, which lost 4 bases and 4 bases, there was a span of 18 bases. The CDR3 is made up of 17 amino acids. Here the CDR3 reads CASSPDPPGSGANVLTF. CDR3 nucleotide sequence: TGCGCCAGCAGCCCCGACCCCCCAGGGTCCGGGGCCAACGTCCTGACTTTC.

This clonotype was counted between two and nine times. The genes are TRBV9 and TRBJ2-2; D gene ambiguous. CDR3 length: 13 residues. The germline V and J ends were trimmed by 0 bases and 3 bases, with 3 bases remaining between them. Germline V gene sequence: CDR1 SGDLS, CDR2 YYNGEE. CDR3 in DNA: TGTGCCAGCAGCGTAGATGACACCGGGGAGCTGTTTTTT. Its translation is CASSVDDTGELFF. Supplemented by reference TRBV9 and TRBJ2-2, the full variable domain reads DSGVTQTPKHLITATGQRVTLRCSPRSGDLSVYWYQQSLDQGLQFLIQYYNGEERAKGNILERFSAQQFPDLHSELNLSSLELGDSALYFCASSVDDTGELFFGEGSRLTVL.

This clonotype was counted at least ten times. CDR3 protein: CASSLTGGWGNQPQHF. The CDR3, as DNA: TGTGCCAGCAGCCTGACAGGGGGTTGGGGCAATCAGCCCCAGCATTTT. The chain combines TRBV12-3 or TRBV12-4 with TRBJ1-5; TRBD1 matches 9 bases. With V trimmed by 6 bases and J by 2 bases, 8 bases remained unmatched. This CDR3 comprises 16 residues.

There are a few counts of this clonotype. CDR3 nucleotide sequence: TGCAGTGCTAGTGGCGGGACACAGAATCAGCCCCAGCATTTT. Amino acid sequence: CSASGGTQNQPQHF. The chain has TRBV20-1 and TRBJ1-5, with TRBD1 as a possible D gene (6 bases). This CDR3 region has 14 residues. Trimming stripped 3 bases from V and 4 bases from J, with 13 bases between. CDR1 is DFQATT, CDR2 SNEGSKA, per germline (reference sequence).

V is TRBV6-7 and J is TRBJ2-7; a possible D gene is TRBD2 (5 bases). TRBV6-7 falls under the ORF class, with uncertain function. V lost 1 base and J 4 bases, leaving 11 bases between the germline ends. The CDR3 has 14 residues. The CDR3 DNA follows: TGTGCCAGCAGTTACTTTGGACTCCTGTACGAGCAGTACTTC. Translation gives CASSYFGLLYEQYF.

The chain combines TRBV6-6 with TRBJ2-2; TRBD2 aligns across 11 bases. The CDR3 extends over 17 amino acids. The germline V gene has CDR1 MNHNY and CDR2 SVGAGI (reference sequence). With V trimmed by 0 bases and J by 7 bases, 7 bases remained unmatched. The CDR3 DNA sequence: TGTGCCAGCAGTTACTCCGGGACTAGCGGTTATTTCGGGGAGCTGTTTTTT. Translated: CASSYSGTSGYFGELFF.

The sample holds many counts of this clonotype. The chain is built from TRBV12-3 or TRBV12-4 and TRBJ2-1, with 13 bases lining up with TRBD2. The ends lost 2 bases at V and 4 bases at J; junction bases unmatched: 5. This CDR3 is 17 amino acids long. The CDR3: CASSLRPTSGRYNEQFF. CDR3 in DNA: TGTGCCAGCAGTTTACGCCCGACTAGCGGGAGGTACAATGAGCAGTTCTTC.

The chain employs TRBV7-9 and TRBJ2-5; 11 bases are shared with TRBD1. Germline values: CDR1 SEHNR, CDR2 FQNEAQ (reference sequence). V gave up 11 bases and J gave up 3 bases; unmatched junction bases: 14. The CDR3 sequence is 16 residues long. The chain's CDR3 is CASPPGTGGSEETQYF. The CDR3 DNA reads TGTGCCTCACCCCCCGGGACAGGGGGTTCTGAAGAGACCCAGTACTTC.

This clonotype was observed at least ten times. The CDR3 here is CASSLRGGSGETQYF. The CDR3 DNA sequence: TGCGCCAGCAGCCTAAGGGGCGGGAGTGGAGAGACCCAGTACTTC. The chain couples TRBV4-1 to TRBJ2-5; TRBD2 matches 7 bases. The CDR3 extends over 15 amino acids. V gave up 4 bases and J gave up 4 bases; unmatched junction bases: 9. In germline, CDR1 is MGHRA, CDR2 YSYEKL.

This clonotype showed up many times. The chain has TRBV11-2 and TRBJ2-5, with 7 bases that match TRBD2. Germline V gives CDR1 SGHAT, CDR2 FQNNGV. This CDR3 is built from 15 residues. Trimming cost V 8 bases and J 2 bases; bases outside gene matches: 11. In DNA form, the CDR3 reads TGTGCCAGCGGCGGGGGTTTGGGATTGCAAGAGACCCAGTACTTC. Translating gives CASGGGLGLQETQYF. The variable domain in full, completed from reference TRBV11-2 and TRBJ2-5, reads EAGVAQSPRYKIIEKRQSVAFWCNPISGHATLYWYQQILGQGPKLLIQFQNNGVVDDSQLPKDRFSAERLKGVDSTLKIQPAKLEDSAVYLCASGGGLGLQETQYFGPGTRLLVL.

CDR3 DNA sequence: TGTGCCAGCAGGTGGAAACCCAGGGGTTTATGGAATTCACCCCTCCACTTT. Encoded protein: CASRWKPRGLWNSPLHF. The chain employs TRBV7-9 and TRBJ1-6, with D tentatively TRBD1 (6 bases). Germline CDR1 is SEHNR and CDR2 is FQNEAQ (reference sequence). The CDR3 sequence is 17 residues long. V was cut by 6 bases and J by 7 bases, with 22 bases left in between.

The chain couples TRBV25-1 to TRBJ1-1; the D gene is possibly TRBD1 (5 bases). From germline, CDR1 is MGHDK and CDR2 SYGVNS. The CDR3 is 11 residues long. V was pared by 3 bases and J by 10 bases, with 9 bases between. CDR3 amino acids: CASSETGPAFF. Here the CDR3 DNA reads TGTGCCAGCAGTGAGACGGGGCCAGCTTTCTTT.

The chain uses TRBV6-1 and TRBJ2-7; 8 positions agree with TRBD1. Looked up from germline, CDR1 is MNHNS and CDR2 is SASEGT. Trimming took 6 bases from V and 3 from J; bases not matched to a gene: 10. The CDR3 runs to 15 residues. CDR3 nucleotide sequence: TGTGCCAGCAGATCTATAGGACAGGGCAACTACGAGCAGTACTTC. As protein: CASRSIGQGNYEQYF.

As concerns this clonotype: A much larger clonotype is one base distant, so this may be a read error. The final CDR3 position lacks the conserved phenylalanine or tryptophan, pointing to a likely read error. This chain joins TRBV11-2 and TRBJ2-7; D tentatively fits TRBD1 or TRBD2 (6 bases each). This CDR3 is 14 amino acids long. The V end lost 6 bases, the J end lost 2 bases, and 14 bases lay between the germline ends. CDR1 and CDR2 (germline): SGHAT, FQNNGV. CDR3: CASSPGAWAYEQYS. The CDR3 DNA follows: TGTGCCAGCAGTCCGGGGGCCTGGGCCTACGAGCAGTACTCC.

The V call is TRBV28, the J call TRBJ2-3; maybe TRBD2 (6 bases). V dropped 8 bases and J dropped 5 bases, with 20 bases sitting between them. The CDR3 has 15 amino acids. In germline, CDR1 is MDHEN, CDR2 SYDVKM. The CDR3 nucleotides read TGTGCCAGCCTTAGGAGGGGACGCTTCCTAGATACGCAGTATTTT. It translates to CASLRRGRFLDTQYF.

In its sample, this clonotype was seen once. This chain uses TRBV3-1 with TRBJ2-7, with TRBD1 identical over 8 bases. J gave up 6 bases and V 6 bases, and 7 bases lay outside the gene matches. The CDR3 sequence is 13 residues long. Per germline, CDR1 LGHDT and CDR2 YNNKEL (reference sequence). The CDR3 nucleotides read TGTGCCAGCAGACGGGACAGGACCCCCGAGCAGTACTTC. Its translation is CASRRDRTPEQYF.

The J gene is TRBJ1-2, the V gene TRBV7-3, with TRBD1 matching over 12 bases. Germline V lookup: CDR1 SGHTA, CDR2 FQGTGA. Trimming cost V 10 bases and J 6 bases; bases outside gene matches: 12. The CDR3 covers 15 residues. CDR3 in amino acids: CATPSPGQGANGYTF. CDR3 nucleotide sequence: TGTGCCACCCCGTCTCCGGGACAGGGGGCAAATGGCTACACCTTC.

The chain recombines TRBV28 with TRBJ2-5, with D tentatively TRBD2 (6 bases). V was cut by 6 bases and J by 1 base, with 9 bases left in between. The CDR3 extends over 13 amino acids. CDR1 and CDR2 (germline): MDHEN, SYDVKM. The DNA of the CDR3 is TGTGCCAGCAGCCCAGCGGGCCAAGAGACCCAGTACTTC. Its translation: CASSPAGQETQYF.